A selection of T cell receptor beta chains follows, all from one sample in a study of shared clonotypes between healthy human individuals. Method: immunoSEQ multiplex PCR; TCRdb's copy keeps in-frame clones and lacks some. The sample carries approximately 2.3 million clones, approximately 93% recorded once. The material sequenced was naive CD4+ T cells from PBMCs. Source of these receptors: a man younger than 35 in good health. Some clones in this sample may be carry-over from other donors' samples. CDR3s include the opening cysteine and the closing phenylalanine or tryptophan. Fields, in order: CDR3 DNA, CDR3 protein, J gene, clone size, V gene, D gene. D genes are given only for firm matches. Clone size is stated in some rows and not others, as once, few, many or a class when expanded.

CDR3nt: TGTGCCAGCAGCTTAACGGGTAATCAGCCCCAGCATTTT; CDR3aa: CASSLTGNQPQHF; j_gene: TRBJ1-5; abundance: NA; v_gene: TRBV7-3; d_gene: NA
CDR3nt: TGTGCCAGCAGCTCAGGGACAGGGGCCCTCAATCAGCCCCAGCATTTT; CDR3aa: CASSSGTGALNQPQHF; j_gene: TRBJ1-5; abundance: NA; v_gene: TRBV28; d_gene: TRBD1
CDR3nt: TGTGCCAGCAGTTTGAGGGGCTCCAACTATGGCTACACCTTC; CDR3aa: CASSLRGSNYGYTF; j_gene: TRBJ1-2; abundance: NA; v_gene: TRBV28; d_gene: NA
CDR3nt: TGTGCCAGCAGTCTCGGGGAGGCCCAAGAGACCCAGTACTTC; CDR3aa: CASSLGEAQETQYF; j_gene: TRBJ2-5; abundance: NA; v_gene: TRBV2; d_gene: NA
CDR3nt: TGTGCCAGCAGCTTAGCCGGGACAGGGGAGCAGTACTTC; CDR3aa: CASSLAGTGEQYF; j_gene: TRBJ2-7; abundance: NA; v_gene: TRBV7-8; d_gene: TRBD1
CDR3nt: TGCGCCAGCAGCCACCCGGGACAGGGAGCCTACGAGCAGTACTTC; CDR3aa: CASSHPGQGAYEQYF; j_gene: TRBJ2-7; abundance: NA; v_gene: TRBV4-1; d_gene: TRBD1
CDR3nt: TGTGCCAGCACCGGGACTACGAACACCGGGGAGCTGTTTTTT; CDR3aa: CASTGTTNTGELFF; j_gene: TRBJ2-2; abundance: NA; v_gene: TRBV4-2; d_gene: TRBD2
CDR3nt: TGTGCCAGCTCACCCCTATCCGCCTTCGAGTACAATGAGCAGTTCTTC; CDR3aa: CASSPLSAFEYNEQFF; j_gene: TRBJ2-1; abundance: NA; v_gene: TRBV18; d_gene: NA
CDR3nt: TGTGCCAGCAGCTTGGGCCAGCGGGACAGGGGGACCTATGGCTACACCTTC; CDR3aa: CASSLGQRDRGTYGYTF; j_gene: TRBJ1-2; abundance: NA; v_gene: TRBV5-6; d_gene: TRBD1
CDR3nt: TGTGCCGCAGAGGGGGCCGGGAGCAATCAGCCCCAGCATTTT; CDR3aa: CAAEGAGSNQPQHF; j_gene: TRBJ1-5; abundance: once; v_gene: TRBV28; d_gene: TRBD1
CDR3nt: TGTGCCAGCAGTTTGTCCTGGGGGCGGGACACTGAAGCTTTCTTT; CDR3aa: CASSLSWGRDTEAFF; j_gene: TRBJ1-1; abundance: NA; v_gene: TRBV6-5; d_gene: NA
CDR3nt: TGTGCCAGCAGCTTAGAGGGTAACTCCTACGAGCAGTACTTC; CDR3aa: CASSLEGNSYEQYF; j_gene: TRBJ2-7; abundance: NA; v_gene: TRBV7-3; d_gene: NA
CDR3nt: TGTGCCAGCAGTGGGGCTATGAGGAGCTCCTACGAGCAGTACTTC; CDR3aa: CASSGAMRSSYEQYF; j_gene: TRBJ2-7; abundance: NA; v_gene: TRBV28; d_gene: NA
CDR3nt: TGTGCCAGCAGTCCTACTAGCGGGAGCTACAATGAGCAGTTCTTC; CDR3aa: CASSPTSGSYNEQFF; j_gene: TRBJ2-1; abundance: NA; v_gene: TRBV7-3; d_gene: TRBD2
CDR3nt: TGTGCCTGGAAAATCCACAGGGAGGGGTCACCCCTCCACTTT; CDR3aa: CAWKIHREGSPLHF; j_gene: TRBJ1-6; abundance: NA; v_gene: TRBV30; d_gene: NA
CDR3nt: TGTGCCAGCAGCTTTTCTGGGACAGCCACTGAAGCTTTCTTT; CDR3aa: CASSFSGTATEAFF; j_gene: TRBJ1-1; abundance: NA; v_gene: TRBV11-3; d_gene: TRBD1
CDR3nt: TGTGCCAGCAGCCCTCCGCGCCGCACCGGGGAGCTGTTTTTT; CDR3aa: CASSPPRRTGELFF; j_gene: TRBJ2-2; abundance: NA; v_gene: TRBV6-5; d_gene: NA
CDR3nt: TGTGCCAGCAGCCAGGGCCTCAGGCGGGAGGGCAATGAGCAGTTCTTC; CDR3aa: CASSQGLRREGNEQFF; j_gene: TRBJ2-1; abundance: NA; v_gene: TRBV21-1; d_gene: NA
CDR3nt: TGTGCCAGCAGCGTAGCTACGGCCAGCGGGGTAGGTCGGGAGCTGTTTTTT; CDR3aa: CASSVATASGVGRELFF; j_gene: TRBJ2-2; abundance: NA; v_gene: TRBV9; d_gene: TRBD2
CDR3nt: TGTGCCAGCAGTGAAAAGAGATATGAAGCTTTCTTT; CDR3aa: CASSEKRYEAFF; j_gene: TRBJ1-1; abundance: NA; v_gene: TRBV2; d_gene: NA
CDR3nt: TGTGCCAGCAGTTTCTTACAGGGGGCGCACGGCACAGATACGCAGTATTTT; CDR3aa: CASSFLQGAHGTDTQYF; j_gene: TRBJ2-3; abundance: NA; v_gene: TRBV28; d_gene: TRBD1
CDR3nt: TGCGCCAGCAGCTTGGCGAGGCTAGCGGGAGCGGGAGAGACCCAGTACTTC; CDR3aa: CASSLARLAGAGETQYF; j_gene: TRBJ2-5; abundance: NA; v_gene: TRBV5-1; d_gene: TRBD2
CDR3nt: TGTGCCAGCAGCTTAAACGTGCCCAACTATGGCTACACCTTC; CDR3aa: CASSLNVPNYGYTF; j_gene: TRBJ1-2; abundance: NA; v_gene: TRBV7-9; d_gene: NA
CDR3nt: TGCAGCGTTGTCGCGTACACTGAAGCTTTCTTT; CDR3aa: CSVVAYTEAFF; j_gene: TRBJ1-1; abundance: NA; v_gene: TRBV29-1; d_gene: NA
CDR3nt: TGTGCCAGCAGCTCCGGAGGACGAAGCACAGATACGCAGTATTTT; CDR3aa: CASSSGGRSTDTQYF; j_gene: TRBJ2-3; abundance: NA; v_gene: TRBV5-8; d_gene: NA
CDR3nt: TGTGCCAGCAGCTTTAACGAGGTAACGGCTGAGCAGTTCTTC; CDR3aa: CASSFNEVTAEQFF; j_gene: TRBJ2-1; abundance: NA; v_gene: TRBV5-4; d_gene: NA
CDR3nt: TGCGCCAGCAGTCTGGTTGGGACAAATCAGCCCCAGCATTTT; CDR3aa: CASSLVGTNQPQHF; j_gene: TRBJ1-5; abundance: NA; v_gene: TRBV4-1; d_gene: NA
CDR3nt: TGCGCCAGCAGCTTGCGACAGGGGGCCACCTACACCTTC; CDR3aa: CASSLRQGATYTF; j_gene: TRBJ1-2; abundance: few; v_gene: TRBV5-1; d_gene: TRBD1
CDR3nt: TGTGCCAGTAGTATAGGCAGGGGCGCTGAAGCTTTCTTT; CDR3aa: CASSIGRGAEAFF; j_gene: TRBJ1-1; abundance: NA; v_gene: TRBV19; d_gene: NA
CDR3nt: TGTGCCAGCAGCTCAGCTTCAGCGGCAAGCACAGATACGCAGTATTTT; CDR3aa: CASSSASAASTDTQYF; j_gene: TRBJ2-3; abundance: NA; v_gene: TRBV5-4; d_gene: NA
CDR3nt: TGTGCCAGCAGCTTAGTCGGGTACGGCAATAGCAATCAGCCCCAGCATTTT; CDR3aa: CASSLVGYGNSNQPQHF; j_gene: TRBJ1-5; abundance: NA; v_gene: TRBV7-2; d_gene: NA
CDR3nt: TGTGCCAGCAGTTTGGAAGGGGCCAGCAATCAGCCCCAGCATTTT; CDR3aa: CASSLEGASNQPQHF; j_gene: TRBJ1-5; abundance: once; v_gene: TRBV28; d_gene: NA
CDR3nt: TGTGCCAGCAGTTTACGGAGGGGCTATGGCTACACCTTC; CDR3aa: CASSLRRGYGYTF; j_gene: TRBJ1-2; abundance: NA; v_gene: TRBV28; d_gene: NA
CDR3nt: TGTGCCAGCTGCGCGGGGCCGGGGGAAAAACTGTTTTTT; CDR3aa: CASCAGPGEKLFF; j_gene: TRBJ1-4; abundance: NA; v_gene: TRBV10-3; d_gene: NA
CDR3nt: TGTGCCAGCAGCTTAGTGGGGGGTATTGCTGAAAAACTGTTTTTT; CDR3aa: CASSLVGGIAEKLFF; j_gene: TRBJ1-4; abundance: NA; v_gene: TRBV7-6; d_gene: NA
CDR3nt: TGCGCCAGCAGCTTGGTAGGGACAGGGGGCGCCGAGCAGTACTTC; CDR3aa: CASSLVGTGGAEQYF; j_gene: TRBJ2-7; abundance: NA; v_gene: TRBV5-1; d_gene: TRBD1
CDR3nt: TGTGCCAGCAGTGCCGGGACAGGTCTCTCTGGAAACACCATATATTTT; CDR3aa: CASSAGTGLSGNTIYF; j_gene: TRBJ1-3; abundance: NA; v_gene: TRBV6-6; d_gene: TRBD1
CDR3nt: TGTGCCAGCACCCAAGGAGGACAGCAAGAGACCCAGTACTTC; CDR3aa: CASTQGGQQETQYF; j_gene: TRBJ2-5; abundance: NA; v_gene: TRBV4-2; d_gene: NA
CDR3nt: TGTGCCAGCAGGGGGCCGGGTAGCAATCAGCCCCAGCATTTT; CDR3aa: CASRGPGSNQPQHF; j_gene: TRBJ1-5; abundance: NA; v_gene: TRBV2; d_gene: NA
CDR3nt: TGTGCCAGCAGTTTAGATCATCAGGGCCGGGCTTTCTTT; CDR3aa: CASSLDHQGRAFF; j_gene: TRBJ1-1; abundance: NA; v_gene: TRBV27; d_gene: NA
CDR3nt: TGTGCCAGCAGTTACACCCAGGACCAAGAGACCCAGTACTTC; CDR3aa: CASSYTQDQETQYF; j_gene: TRBJ2-5; abundance: NA; v_gene: TRBV6-5; d_gene: NA
CDR3nt: TGTGCCAGCAGTTTAATTGGAGACAATGAGCAGTTCTTC; CDR3aa: CASSLIGDNEQFF; j_gene: TRBJ2-1; abundance: NA; v_gene: TRBV27; d_gene: NA
CDR3nt: TGTGCCAGCAGCTTAGTTGAGGCAACTGAGCAGTTCTTC; CDR3aa: CASSLVEATEQFF; j_gene: TRBJ2-1; abundance: NA; v_gene: TRBV7-9; d_gene: NA
CDR3nt: TGTGCCAGCAGGAGAAGCACAGATACGCAGTATTTT; CDR3aa: CASRRSTDTQYF; j_gene: TRBJ2-3; abundance: NA; v_gene: TRBV28; d_gene: NA
CDR3nt: TGTGCCAGCAGTACGGGACAGGGGGTAAATTCACCCCTCCACTTT; CDR3aa: CASSTGQGVNSPLHF; j_gene: TRBJ1-6; abundance: NA; v_gene: TRBV6-5; d_gene: TRBD1
CDR3nt: TGTGCCAGCACCTACGGGACTAGCGGATCCTACGAGCAGTACTTC; CDR3aa: CASTYGTSGSYEQYF; j_gene: TRBJ2-7; abundance: NA; v_gene: TRBV6-1; d_gene: TRBD2
CDR3nt: TGCGCCAGCAGCCAGCTCCGACTAGCGGGGTACGAGCAGTACTTC; CDR3aa: CASSQLRLAGYEQYF; j_gene: TRBJ2-7; abundance: NA; v_gene: TRBV4-3; d_gene: TRBD2
CDR3nt: TGTGCCAGCAGTTCGCCGGGACAGAACTATGGCTACACCTTC; CDR3aa: CASSSPGQNYGYTF; j_gene: TRBJ1-2; abundance: NA; v_gene: TRBV6-5; d_gene: TRBD1
CDR3nt: TGCGCCAGCAGCCAGAGGACAGGACGCAATGAGCAGTTCTTC; CDR3aa: CASSQRTGRNEQFF; j_gene: TRBJ2-1; abundance: NA; v_gene: TRBV4-3; d_gene: TRBD1
CDR3nt: TGTGCCAGCAGTTACCAAAAGGTCGGCGGGCACACCGGGGAGCTGTTTTTT; CDR3aa: CASSYQKVGGHTGELFF; j_gene: TRBJ2-2; abundance: NA; v_gene: TRBV28; d_gene: NA
CDR3nt: TGTGCCAGCAGTGATCCCCGCGGGACAGGGGCAGATACGCAGTATTTT; CDR3aa: CASSDPRGTGADTQYF; j_gene: TRBJ2-3; abundance: NA; v_gene: TRBV2; d_gene: TRBD1
CDR3nt: TGTGCCAGCCTTTCGGACAGACCGAACACTGAAGCTTTCTTT; CDR3aa: CASLSDRPNTEAFF; j_gene: TRBJ1-1; abundance: NA; v_gene: TRBV2; d_gene: NA
CDR3nt: TGTGCCAGCAGTTCAGGGTGGAATAGCAATCAGCCCCAGCATTTT; CDR3aa: CASSSGWNSNQPQHF; j_gene: TRBJ1-5; abundance: NA; v_gene: TRBV28; d_gene: NA
CDR3nt: TGCAGCGTTCAAAGGGTAGGCAAAAACATTCAGTACTTC; CDR3aa: CSVQRVGKNIQYF; j_gene: TRBJ2-4; abundance: NA; v_gene: TRBV29-1; d_gene: NA
CDR3nt: TGCAGCGTTGAAGATGGAGGATCTGGGGCCAACGTCCTGACTTTC; CDR3aa: CSVEDGGSGANVLTF; j_gene: TRBJ2-6; abundance: NA; v_gene: TRBV29-1; d_gene: NA
CDR3nt: TGCAGTGCTGGACAGGAGCAGTTCTTC; CDR3aa: CSAGQEQFF; j_gene: TRBJ2-1; abundance: NA; v_gene: TRBV20-1; d_gene: NA
CDR3nt: TGTGCCTGGACCCAAGGCCAGGGGAATCGGCCCGGGGAGCTGTTTTTT; CDR3aa: CAWTQGQGNRPGELFF; j_gene: TRBJ2-2; abundance: NA; v_gene: TRBV30; d_gene: NA
CDR3nt: TGTGCCAGCAGTCCACGGACAGAAGGCTCTGGGGCCAACGTCCTGACTTTC; CDR3aa: CASSPRTEGSGANVLTF; j_gene: TRBJ2-6; abundance: NA; v_gene: TRBV27; d_gene: NA
CDR3nt: TGTGCCAGCAGTTTACGACTAGCGGGAGGGTACGAGCAGTACTTC; CDR3aa: CASSLRLAGGYEQYF; j_gene: TRBJ2-7; abundance: many; v_gene: TRBV28; d_gene: TRBD2
CDR3nt: TGTGCCAGCAGCCAACCGGGACTAGCGGGACTTGATGAGCAGTTCTTC; CDR3aa: CASSQPGLAGLDEQFF; j_gene: TRBJ2-1; abundance: NA; v_gene: TRBV14; d_gene: TRBD2